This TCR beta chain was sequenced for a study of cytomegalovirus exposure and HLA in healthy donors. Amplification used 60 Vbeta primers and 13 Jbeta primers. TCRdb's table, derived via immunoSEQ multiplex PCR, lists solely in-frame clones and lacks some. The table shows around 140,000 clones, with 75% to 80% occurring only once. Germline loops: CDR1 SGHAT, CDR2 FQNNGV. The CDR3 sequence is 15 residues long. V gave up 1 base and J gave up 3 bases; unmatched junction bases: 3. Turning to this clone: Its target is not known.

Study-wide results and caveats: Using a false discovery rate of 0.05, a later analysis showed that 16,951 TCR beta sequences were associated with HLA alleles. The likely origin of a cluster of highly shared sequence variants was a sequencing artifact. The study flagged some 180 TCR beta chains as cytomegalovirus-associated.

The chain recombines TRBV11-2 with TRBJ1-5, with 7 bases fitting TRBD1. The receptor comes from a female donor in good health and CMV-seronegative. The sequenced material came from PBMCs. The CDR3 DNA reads TGTGCCAGCAGCTTAGGGGACAGACCCAATCAGCCCCAGCATTTT. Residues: CASSLGDRPNQPQHF.